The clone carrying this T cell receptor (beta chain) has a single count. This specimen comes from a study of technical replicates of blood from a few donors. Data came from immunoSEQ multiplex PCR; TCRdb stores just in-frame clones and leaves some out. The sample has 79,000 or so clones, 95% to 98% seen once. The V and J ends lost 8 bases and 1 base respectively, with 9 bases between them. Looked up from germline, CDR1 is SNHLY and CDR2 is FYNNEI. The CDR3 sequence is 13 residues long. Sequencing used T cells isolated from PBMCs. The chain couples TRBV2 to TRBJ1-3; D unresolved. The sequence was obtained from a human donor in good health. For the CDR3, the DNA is TGTGCCAGCTCTAGCTTTTCTGGAAACACCATATATTTT. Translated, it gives CASSSFSGNTIYF.